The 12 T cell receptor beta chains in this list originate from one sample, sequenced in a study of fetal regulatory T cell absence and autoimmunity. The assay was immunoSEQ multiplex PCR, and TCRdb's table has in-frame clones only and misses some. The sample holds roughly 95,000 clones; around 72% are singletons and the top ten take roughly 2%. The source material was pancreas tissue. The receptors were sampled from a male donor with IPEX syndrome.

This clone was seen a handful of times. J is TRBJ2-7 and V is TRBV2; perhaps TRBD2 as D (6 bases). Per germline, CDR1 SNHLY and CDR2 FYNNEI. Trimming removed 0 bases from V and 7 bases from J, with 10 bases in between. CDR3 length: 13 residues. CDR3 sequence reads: CASSEAGGWEQYF. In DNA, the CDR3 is TGTGCCAGCAGTGAAGCGGGGGGTTGGGAGCAGTACTTC.

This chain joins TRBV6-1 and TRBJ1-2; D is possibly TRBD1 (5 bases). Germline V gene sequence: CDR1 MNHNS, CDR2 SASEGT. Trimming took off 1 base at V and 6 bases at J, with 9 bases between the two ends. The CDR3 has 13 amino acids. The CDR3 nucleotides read TGTGCCAGCAGTGAAGAGGGGCTCCATGGCTACACCTTC. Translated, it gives CASSEEGLHGYTF.

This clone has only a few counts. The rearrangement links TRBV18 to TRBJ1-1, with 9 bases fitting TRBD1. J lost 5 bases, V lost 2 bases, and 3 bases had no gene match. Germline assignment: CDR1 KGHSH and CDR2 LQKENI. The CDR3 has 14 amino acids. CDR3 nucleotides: TGTGCCAGCTCACCAGGGACAGGGTTGACTGAAGCTTTCTTT. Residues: CASSPGTGLTEAFF. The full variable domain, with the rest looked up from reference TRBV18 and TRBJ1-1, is NAGVMQNPRHLVRRRGQEARLRCSPMKGHSHVYWYRQLPEEGLKFMVYLQKENIIDESGMPKERFSAEFPKEGPSILRIQQVVRGDSAAYFCASSPGTGLTEAFFGQGTRLTVV.

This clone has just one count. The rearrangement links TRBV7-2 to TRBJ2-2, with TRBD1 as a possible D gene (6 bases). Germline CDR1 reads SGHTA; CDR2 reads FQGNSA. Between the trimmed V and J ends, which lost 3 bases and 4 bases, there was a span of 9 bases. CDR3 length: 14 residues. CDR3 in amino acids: CASSFQGRTGELFF. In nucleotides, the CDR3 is TGTGCCAGCAGCTTCCAGGGGCGCACCGGGGAGCTGTTTTTT.

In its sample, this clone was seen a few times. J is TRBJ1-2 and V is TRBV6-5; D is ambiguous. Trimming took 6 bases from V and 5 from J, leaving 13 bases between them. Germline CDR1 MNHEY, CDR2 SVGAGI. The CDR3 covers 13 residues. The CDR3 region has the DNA TGTGCCAGCAGCTCTCGCGGGTCGTATGGCTACACCTTC. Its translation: CASSSRGSYGYTF.

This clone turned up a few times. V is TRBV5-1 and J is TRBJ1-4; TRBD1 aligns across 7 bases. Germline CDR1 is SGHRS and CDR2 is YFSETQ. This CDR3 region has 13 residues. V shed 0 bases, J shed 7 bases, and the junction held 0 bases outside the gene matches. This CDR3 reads CASSLGQGEKLFF. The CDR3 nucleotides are TGCGCCAGCAGCTTGGGACAGGGTGAAAAACTGTTTTTT.

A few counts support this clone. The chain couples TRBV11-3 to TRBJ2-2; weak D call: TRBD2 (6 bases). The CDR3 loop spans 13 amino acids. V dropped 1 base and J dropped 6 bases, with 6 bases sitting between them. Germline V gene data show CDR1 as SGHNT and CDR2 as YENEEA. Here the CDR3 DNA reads TGTGCCAGCAGCTTAGCGGGAGCCGGGGAGCTGTTTTTT. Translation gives CASSLAGAGELFF.

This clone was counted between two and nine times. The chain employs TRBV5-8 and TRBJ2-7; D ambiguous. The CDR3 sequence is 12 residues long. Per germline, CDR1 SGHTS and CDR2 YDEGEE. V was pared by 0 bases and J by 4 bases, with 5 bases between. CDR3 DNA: TGTGCCAGCAGCTTGGTAAGATACGAGCAGTACTTC. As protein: CASSLVRYEQYF.

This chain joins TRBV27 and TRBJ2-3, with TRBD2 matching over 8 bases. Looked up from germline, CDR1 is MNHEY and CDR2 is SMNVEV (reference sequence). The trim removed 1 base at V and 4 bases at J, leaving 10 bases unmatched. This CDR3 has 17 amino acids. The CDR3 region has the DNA TGTGCCAGCAGTTTATGGACCGGGGCGGGGGGTCCAGATACGCAGTATTTT. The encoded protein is CASSLWTGAGGPDTQYF.

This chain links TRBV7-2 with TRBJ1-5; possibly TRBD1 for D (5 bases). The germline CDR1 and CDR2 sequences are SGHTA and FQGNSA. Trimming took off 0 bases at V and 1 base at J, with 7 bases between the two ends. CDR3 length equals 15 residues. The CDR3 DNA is TGTGCCAGCAGCTTAGCGCCAGGGAGCAATCAGCCCCAGCATTTT. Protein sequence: CASSLAPGSNQPQHF. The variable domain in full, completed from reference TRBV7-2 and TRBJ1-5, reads GAGVSQSPSNKVTEKGKDVELRCDPISGHTALYWYRQSLGQGLEFLIYFQGNSAPDKSGLPSDRFSAERTGGSVSTLTIQRTQQEDSAVYLCASSLAPGSNQPQHFGDGTRLSIL.

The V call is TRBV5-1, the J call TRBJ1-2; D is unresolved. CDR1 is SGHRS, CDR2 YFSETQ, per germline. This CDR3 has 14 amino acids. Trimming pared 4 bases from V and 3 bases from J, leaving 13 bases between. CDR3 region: CASSMMTPYYGYTF. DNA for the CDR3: TGCGCCAGCAGCATGATGACCCCTTACTATGGCTACACCTTC.

The CDR3 DNA reads as TGCGCCAGCGCGGAAGACTGGTTATACGAGCAGTACTTC. As protein: CASAEDWLYEQYF. This rearrangement joins TRBV10-2 to TRBJ2-7, with no clear D. The CDR3 totals 13 residues. Germline assignment: CDR1 WSHSY and CDR2 SAAADI. V lost 8 bases and J 4 bases, leaving 15 bases between the germline ends.